These 3 T cell receptor beta chains share one sample of origin, sequenced in a study of blood T cell repertoires in COVID-19. The repertoire was sequenced with immunoSEQ multiplex PCR; TCRdb's copy has only in-frame clones and lacks some. The sample lists 70,000 to 100,000 clones, approximately 86% occurring once. Specimen: peripheral blood. These receptors all stem from a man at least 80 years old with active or convalescent COVID-19.

The chain employs TRBV29-1 and TRBJ1-2, with TRBD1 as a possible D gene (5 bases). The CDR3 is 14 residues long. With 5 bases removed from V and 2 bases from J, the gap between germline ends came to 15 bases. Germline lookup yields CDR1 SQVTM and CDR2 ANQGSEA. The CDR3: CSVRQGSSNYGYTF. The CDR3 nucleotides read TGCAGCGTTCGTCAGGGAAGTTCGAACTATGGCTACACCTTC.

Written as DNA, the CDR3 is TGTGCCAGCAGTTCATCGGACAGGGGCTATGGCTACACCTTC. Translating gives CASSSSDRGYGYTF. The chain links TRBV6-6 to TRBJ1-2, with TRBD1 identical over 9 bases. V lost 4 bases and J lost 4; bases outside the gene matches: 4. There are 14 residues in the CDR3. Germline CDR1 MNHNY, CDR2 SVGAGI (reference sequence).

This clone was detected a few times. The V and J genes are TRBV29-1 and TRBJ1-1; 9 positions match TRBD1. The germline CDR1 and CDR2 sequences are SQVTM and ANQGSEA. The CDR3 is made up of 13 amino acids. The trim removed 5 bases at V and 4 bases at J, leaving 5 bases unmatched. The CDR3 nucleotides read TGCAGCGTTCGTACAGGGGGCGGCACTGAAGCTTTCTTT. Translation gives CSVRTGGGTEAFF.